This T cell receptor beta chain stems from a study of post-analysis software for immune sequencing data. Study-wide context: The disease courses spanned relapsing-remitting, secondary progressive and progressive-relapsing forms of multiple sclerosis. Study conclusions and caveats: F measure clustering grouped samples strongly by preparation batch. About 5 TRBV segments occurring more often in patients than controls included TRBV5-6, TRBV5-1 and TRBV20-1. Controls' normalized Chao1 diversity significantly exceeded that of multiple sclerosis patients.

Comment on this clonotype: Its antigen remains unidentified.

The length of the CDR3 is 15 residues. Germline lookup yields CDR1 MNHEY and CDR2 SMNVEV (reference sequence). V was clipped by 4 bases and J by 2 bases; unmatched bases: 5. Prepared libraries of TCR beta cDNA carried unique molecular identifiers. Roughly 470,000 cDNA molecules came from approximately 1 to 10 million T cells. TCRdb independently ran MiXCR on the PCR reads; one entry per CDR3 protein. The sample lists 550,000 to 700,000 distinct CDR3 sequences, around 47% occurring once. The chain employs TRBV27 and TRBJ2-3; TRBD2 aligns across 8 bases. What was sequenced was blood. The TCR originated in a girl aged 5-17 years with multiple sclerosis. CDR3 in amino acids: CASSWVAGNTDTQYF. DNA for the CDR3: TGTGCCAGCAGTTGGGTAGCGGGGAACACAGATACGCAGTATTTT.